The 7 T cell receptor beta chains below come from one sample, sequenced in a study of glioma-infiltrating T cells. Using RNA template, CDR3s of TCR alpha and beta were amplified with iRepertoire arm-PCR. Each CDR3 protein is one row after TCRdb ran MiXCR on the multiplex PCR reads. The sample records 110,000 or so distinct CDR3 sequences, less than 30% being singletons. What was sequenced was glioma tissue, nonneoplastic brain tissue, or PBMCs (not recorded which). The source of these receptors is a human donor with low-grade glioma or glioblastoma, undergoing nonglioma brain surgery, or in good health (not recorded which).

The chain couples TRBV30 to TRBJ1-2; D uncertain. CDR3 length equals 13 residues. From germline, CDR1 is GTSNPN and CDR2 SVGIG (reference sequence). V was clipped by 0 bases and J by 3 bases, with 8 bases between them. The CDR3 is CAWSVSRYYGYTF. The CDR3 coding sequence is TGTGCCTGGAGTGTATCCAGATACTATGGCTACACCTTC. Full variable domain (outside the CDR3, taken from reference TRBV30 and TRBJ1-2): SQTIHQWPATLVQPVGSPLSLECTVEGTSNPNLYWYRQAAGRGLQLLFYSVGIGQISSEVPQNLSASRPQDRQFILSSKKLLLSDSGFYLCAWSVSRYYGYTFGSGTRLTVV.

The chain is built from TRBV6-2 or TRBV6-3 and TRBJ2-7; no reliable D call. This CDR3 spans 14 amino acids. Germline V gives CDR1 MNHEY, CDR2 SVGEGT. V was cut by 5 bases and J by 0 bases, with 11 bases left in between. CDR3 nucleotides: TGTGCCAGCAGTCCTATTGATAGCTCCTACGAGCAGTACTTC. Its translation is CASSPIDSSYEQYF.

The gene calls are TRBV2 and TRBJ1-2; TRBD1 matches 9 bases. The CDR3 runs to 12 residues. Per germline, CDR1 SNHLY and CDR2 FYNNEI. CDR3: CDGSGDRDGYTF. As DNA, the CDR3 is TGTGACGGCAGTGGGGACAGGGATGGCTACACCTTC.

V and J are TRBV19 and TRBJ2-3, with D possibly being TRBD2 (6 bases). The V gene's germline CDR1 is LNHDA and CDR2 SQIVND (reference sequence). The ends were cut back, 5 bases at V and 4 bases at J, with 19 bases in the middle. The CDR3 sequence is 16 residues long. The CDR3 sequence: CASSVGLRGAADTQYF. DNA of the CDR3: TGTGCCAGTAGTGTGGGACTCCGGGGCGCGGCAGATACGCAGTATTTT.

This chain joins TRBV4-2 and TRBJ1-1, with 7 positions matching TRBD1. Trimming took 3 bases from V and 0 from J; bases not matched to a gene: 1. Germline values: CDR1 LGHNA, CDR2 YNFKEQ. This CDR3 has 14 residues. The chain's CDR3 is CASSQGQLNTEAFF. The DNA of the CDR3 is TGTGCCAGCAGCCAGGGACAGTTGAACACTGAAGCTTTCTTT.

Regarding this clonotype: A much larger clone differs from this one at a single base, so this may be a read error. The rearrangement uses TRBV11-2 and TRBJ2-3; D call uncertain. Germline CDR1 is SGHAT and CDR2 is FQNNGV. This CDR3 has 12 amino acids. Trimming took 2 bases from V and 7 from J, leaving 7 bases between them. CDR3 loop: CASSLTRYTQYF. The CDR3 DNA reads TGTGCCAGCAGCTTAACCAGATATACGCAGTATTTT.

This clonotype was counted ten times or more. The rearrangement links TRBV11-3 to TRBJ1-3, with unresolved D. V gave up 0 bases and J gave up 0 bases, with 9 bases separating them. Germline V gene lookup returns CDR1 SGHNT and CDR2 YENEEA. This CDR3 region has 16 residues. The DNA of the CDR3 is TGTGCCAGCAGCTTAGATGGGCCAAGCTCTGGAAACACCATATATTTT. The encoded protein is CASSLDGPSSGNTIYF.